A selection of T cell receptor beta chains follows, all from one sample in a study of T cells in Graves' hyperthyroidism and ophthalmopathy. TCRdb reanalysed the multiplex PCR reads using MiXCR and keeps one entry per CDR3 protein. This table holds hundreds of thousands of distinct CDR3 sequences, roughly 14% found once. The sample was blood. These receptors were obtained from a woman in her thirties or forties with Graves' ophthalmopathy. The conserved cysteine and the conserved F or W are not part of the CDR3 here.

J gene | CDR3 length | V gene | CDR3 protein
TRBJ2-7 | 14 | TRBV28 | ASRPTPGQGRHEQY
TRBJ2-2 | 12 | TRBV2 | ASNYRAGAGELF
TRBJ1-5 | 15 | TRBV27 | ASAPESRVRQDQPQH
TRBJ1-2 | 13 | TRBV12-3/TRBV12-4 | ASSPVRRTHYGYT
TRBJ1-1 | 11 | TRBV20-1 | SALQGWGTEAF
TRBJ2-7 | 14 | TRBV29-1 | SVEGADRASPYEQY
TRBJ1-6 | 13 | TRBV6-5 | ASSYSGTGFSSLH
TRBJ2-5 | 11 | TRBV27 | ASSRRTQETQY
TRBJ2-1 | 11 | TRBV7-9 | ASSLALGDEQF
TRBJ2-7 | 10 | TRBV11-2 | ASSLVPPPQY
TRBJ2-7 | 14 | TRBV2 | ASSEGGTSGSSEQY
TRBJ1-1 | 12 | TRBV7-3 | ASSNFPLNTEAF
TRBJ1-1 | 13 | TRBV19 | ASSIDGTMNTEAF
TRBJ2-7 | 14 | TRBV6-2/TRBV6-3 | ASSYRLAPEPREQY
TRBJ2-3 | 13 | TRBV6-1 | ASSDRDRGSDTQY
TRBJ2-2 | 15 | TRBV19 | ATGTGLSGRNTGELF
TRBJ1-1 | 11 | TRBV28 | ASLDRHRPEAF
TRBJ2-6 | 15 | TRBV7-8 | ASSLGVPSSGANVLT
TRBJ2-5 | 11 | TRBV12-3/TRBV12-4 | ASSNRGAETQY
TRBJ2-5 | 11 | TRBV7-3 | ASSPDRKETQY
TRBJ2-7 | 11 | TRBV11-2 | ASREPGLYEQY
TRBJ2-5 | 12 | TRBV20-1 | SAPPAGVEETQY
TRBJ2-7 | 14 | TRBV27 | ASSFGRGSPPFEQY
TRBJ1-5 | 14 | TRBV5-5 | ASSSRGQGSNQPQH
TRBJ2-6 | 9 | TRBV20-1 | SGYGANVLT